One and the same sample provided the 27 T cell receptor beta chains below, sequenced in a study of blood T cell repertoires in COVID-19. TCRdb's copy holds only in-frame clones and misses some; the assay was immunoSEQ multiplex PCR. The sample has 40,000 to 50,000 clones, 80% to 90% seen once. Sequencing used peripheral blood. These receptors came from a human donor in a cohort sampled during active COVID-19.

V usage is TRBV5-1 and J usage is TRBJ2-7, with D perhaps matching TRBD1 (6 bases). Germline V CDR1 and CDR2: SGHRS, YFSETQ. This CDR3 contains 14 residues. V dropped 4 bases and J dropped 3 bases, with 14 bases sitting between them. CDR3 sequence: CASSVDSRNYEQYF. CDR3 bases: TGCGCCAGCAGCGTGGACAGCCGAAACTACGAGCAGTACTTC.

The rearrangement uses TRBV5-6 and TRBJ2-7; 15 bases are a match to TRBD2. J was trimmed by 4 bases and V by 0 bases; bases with no gene match: 2. The CDR3 has 16 residues. Germline V CDR1 and CDR2: SGHDT, YYEEEE. CDR3 sequence reads: CASSLDGTSGRYEQYF. The CDR3 DNA reads TGTGCCAGCAGCTTGGATGGGACTAGCGGGAGGTACGAGCAGTACTTC.

This chain connects TRBV7-2 to TRBJ2-3; 11 nucleotides match TRBD2. V shed 5 bases, J shed 6 bases, and the junction held 13 bases outside the gene matches. The CDR3 has 17 residues. CDR1 is SGHTA, CDR2 FQGNSA, per germline. CDR3 sequence reads: CASSLGPPSGGMDTQYF. Written as DNA, the CDR3 is TGTGCCAGCAGCCTGGGGCCTCCTAGCGGGGGGATGGATACGCAGTATTTT.

The chain joins TRBV19 to TRBJ2-6, with a weak D call TRBD1 (5 bases). Trimming cost V 5 bases and J 0 bases, with 11 bases left between them. This CDR3 comprises 16 residues. From germline, CDR1 is LNHDA and CDR2 SQIVND (reference sequence). The CDR3 is CASSGAWSSGANVLTF. The CDR3 DNA reads TGTGCCAGTAGTGGGGCCTGGAGCTCTGGGGCCAACGTCCTGACTTTC.

This clone rates as medium-sized. The chain combines TRBV5-1 with TRBJ1-6; D might be TRBD1 (6 bases). Trimming took off 0 bases at V and 5 bases at J, with 12 bases between the two ends. This CDR3 has 16 amino acids. Per germline, CDR1 SGHRS and CDR2 YFSETQ. DNA of the CDR3: TGCGCCAGCAGCTTGGACAGGGTAGAAAATAATTCACCCCTCCACTTT. It is translated as CASSLDRVENNSPLHF.

With respect to this clone: Other DNA sequences within the sample encode an identical CDR3. The V gene is TRBV2, the J gene TRBJ2-1; a weak D match, TRBD1 (5 bases). This CDR3 has 13 residues. The ends were cut back, 8 bases at V and 1 base at J, with 9 bases in the middle. Per germline, CDR1 SNHLY and CDR2 FYNNEI. The CDR3 spells CASSQGSYNEQFF. The CDR3 DNA sequence: TGTGCCAGCTCGCAGGGTTCCTACAATGAGCAGTTCTTC.

The genes are TRBV6-2 or TRBV6-3 and TRBJ1-1; D unresolved. CDR1 and CDR2 (germline): MNHEY, SVGEGT. CDR3 length equals 12 residues. The V and J ends lost 4 bases and 5 bases respectively, with 8 bases between them. The CDR3 here is CASSSGNTEAFF. CDR3 nucleotides: TGTGCCAGCAGTTCCGGGAATACTGAAGCTTTCTTT.

The V call is TRBV5-1, the J call TRBJ1-2; D might be TRBD1 (6 bases). The CDR3 is 18 amino acids. The germline CDR1 and CDR2 sequences are SGHRS and YFSETQ. Between the trimmed V and J ends, which lost 6 bases and 1 base, there was a span of 25 bases. In nucleotides, the CDR3 is TGCGCCAGCACCTCGGCCCCCCCAGGGGACATCATTAACTATGGCTACACCTTC. It specifies CASTSAPPGDIINYGYTF.

The chain employs TRBV4-1 and TRBJ2-3; D might be TRBD2 (6 bases). Germline lookup yields CDR1 MGHRA and CDR2 YSYEKL. The germline V and J ends were trimmed by 3 bases and 4 bases, with 8 bases remaining between them. This CDR3 is built from 13 residues. The CDR3 is CASSHSGADTQYF. Written as DNA, the CDR3 is TGCGCCAGCAGCCACTCGGGGGCAGATACGCAGTATTTT.

For the CDR3, the DNA is TGTGCCAGCAGTTCGTCTCAGCAGGGACATGGAGAGACCCAGTACTTC. Translated, it gives CASSSSQQGHGETQYF. This chain connects TRBV27 to TRBJ2-5; D is possibly TRBD1 (6 bases). V lost 4 bases to trimming and J lost 4 bases, with 19 bases between them. CDR3 length equals 16 residues. Germline V lookup: CDR1 MNHEY, CDR2 SMNVEV (reference sequence).

The rearrangement uses TRBV9 and TRBJ2-1, with 8 bases fitting TRBD2. The CDR3 contains 15 residues. V shed 0 bases and J 8 bases; nucleotides not matched to a gene: 7. Per the germline V gene, CDR1 is SGDLS and CDR2 is YYNGEE. The CDR3 protein is CASSVVSGEVYEQFF. For the CDR3, the DNA is TGTGCCAGCAGCGTAGTTAGCGGGGAGGTCTATGAGCAGTTCTTC.

This chain connects TRBV4-2 to TRBJ2-1, with D perhaps matching TRBD1 (6 bases). The CDR3 is 17 residues long. V was shortened by 0 bases and J by 9 bases, with 21 bases between the two germline ends. CDR1 is LGHNA, CDR2 YNFKEQ, per germline. The CDR3 loop is CASSQDLARGFDGEQFF. The DNA for the CDR3 is TGTGCCAGCAGCCAAGATCTGGCCAGGGGCTTCGATGGTGAGCAGTTCTTC.

V gene TRBV7-2 combines with J gene TRBJ1-1, with 9 bases that match TRBD1. Looked up from germline, CDR1 is SGHTA and CDR2 is FQGNSA. CDR3 length: 16 residues. V trimming: 5 bases; J trimming: 4 bases; junction bases outside the gene matches: 11. CDR3 region: CASSPRQGVIGTEAFF. DNA of the CDR3: TGTGCCAGCAGCCCCCGACAGGGGGTTATCGGCACTGAAGCTTTCTTT.

The chain couples TRBV15 to TRBJ1-5, with D maybe TRBD1 (6 bases). The CDR3 contains 15 residues. V shed 2 bases and J shed 6 bases, with 14 bases lying between them. Germline CDR1 and CDR2: LNHNV and YYDKDF (reference sequence). This CDR3 reads CATSRSGEGGQPQHF. For the CDR3, the DNA is TGTGCCACCAGCAGATCGGGGGAGGGGGGTCAGCCCCAGCATTTT.

J is TRBJ2-7 and V is TRBV19, with TRBD1 matching 7 bases. The CDR3 loop spans 15 amino acids. Germline-derived CDR1 and CDR2 are LNHDA and SQIVND (reference sequence). The V and J ends lost 1 base and 3 bases, in that order; junction bases with no gene match: 6. The CDR3 reads CASSIVPTGNYEQYF. The CDR3 DNA reads TGTGCCAGTAGTATAGTTCCGACAGGGAACTACGAGCAGTACTTC.

The genes are TRBV27 and TRBJ2-1; D is unresolved. CDR3 length: 12 amino acids. Germline CDR1 reads MNHEY; CDR2 reads SMNVEV (reference sequence). V was trimmed by 2 bases and J by 9 bases, leaving 8 bases between them. This chain's CDR3 is CASSLTPGEQFF. CDR3 DNA: TGTGCCAGCAGTTTAACCCCCGGTGAGCAGTTCTTC.

This chain's CDR3 is CASSGTLADTDTQYF. The CDR3 DNA reads as TGCGCCAGCAGTGGAACACTAGCGGACACAGATACGCAGTATTTT. The chain employs TRBV10-2 and TRBJ2-3; TRBD2 matches 8 bases. V dropped 4 bases and J dropped 2; count of bases not matched to a gene: 5. The CDR3 consists of 15 residues. The germline V gene has CDR1 WSHSY and CDR2 SAAADI.

V and J are TRBV12-5 and TRBJ1-5; D gene ambiguous. The V and J ends lost 6 bases and 3 bases respectively, with 12 bases between them. CDR1 is LGHNT and CDR2 is FRNRAP in the germline V gene. The CDR3 is made up of 14 amino acids. The CDR3 loop is CASGRGVNNQPQHF. CDR3 coding DNA: TGTGCTAGTGGCCGAGGTGTCAACAATCAGCCCCAGCATTTT.

V and J are TRBV5-4 and TRBJ2-5; TRBD2 aligns across 9 bases. CDR3 length: 15 amino acids. The V gene end was trimmed by 4 bases and the J gene end by 5 bases; junction bases not matched to a gene: 9. Germline V gives CDR1 SGHNT, CDR2 YYREEE (reference sequence). The CDR3 reads CASSPSGTSLETQYF. The CDR3 DNA follows: TGTGCCAGCAGCCCCTCTGGGACTAGCTTGGAGACCCAGTACTTC. The variable domain in full, completed from reference TRBV5-4 and TRBJ2-5, reads ETGVTQSPTHLIKTRGQQVTLRCSSQSGHNTVSWYQQALGQGPQFIFQYYREEENGRGNFPPRFSGLQFPNYSSELNVNALELDDSALYLCASSPSGTSLETQYFGPGTRLLVL.

The chain joins TRBV29-1 to TRBJ2-7; 10 bases align to TRBD1. Germline trimming cut 6 bases from V and 6 bases from J; bases unmatched to any gene: 14. Per the germline V gene, CDR1 is SQVTM and CDR2 is ANQGSEA. This CDR3 has 15 amino acids. The CDR3 sequence: CSVAGTGDSSAEQYF. The CDR3 DNA sequence: TGCAGCGTCGCCGGGACAGGGGACAGCAGCGCCGAGCAGTACTTC.

V and J are TRBV29-1 and TRBJ1-2; TRBD1 matches at 9 bases. Germline CDR1 SQVTM, CDR2 ANQGSEA. The J segment lost 5 bases and the V segment lost 5 bases, leaving 9 bases of the junction unmatched. This CDR3 has 14 amino acids. CDR3 DNA: TGCAGCGTTTCCGGACAGGGGAGAGGGTATGGCTACACCTTC. It encodes CSVSGQGRGYGYTF.

This chain connects TRBV4-2 to TRBJ1-1, with D possibly TRBD1 on 6 matching bases. The germline V gene has CDR1 LGHNA and CDR2 YNFKEQ. Trimming shortened V by 2 bases and J by 5 bases, and 9 bases separated the two germline ends. The CDR3 spans 13 residues. The CDR3 sequence is CASSQKRGTEAFF. The CDR3 DNA sequence: TGTGCCAGCAGCCAAAAGAGGGGGACTGAAGCTTTCTTT.

For this clone: Within the sample, other DNA sequences also encode this same CDR3. J is TRBJ2-7 and V is TRBV6-5, with 10 bases aligning to TRBD1. Germline CDR1 reads MNHEY; CDR2 reads SVGAGI. The CDR3 runs 14 residues. J was trimmed by 3 bases and V by 5 bases; bases with no gene match: 4. This chain's CDR3 is CASSLRDRGYEQYF. Here the CDR3 DNA reads TGTGCCAGCAGTCTCCGGGACAGGGGCTACGAGCAGTACTTC.

This chain joins TRBV7-2 and TRBJ2-6; 10 bases fit TRBD1. The CDR3 extends over 17 amino acids. Germline CDR1 is SGHTA and CDR2 is FQGNSA. With 0 bases clipped from V and 4 bases from J, the junction kept 3 bases outside the gene matches. DNA of the CDR3: TGTGCCAGCAGCTTAGCGGGACAGGGGCCCGGGGCCAACGTCCTGACTTTC. It codes for CASSLAGQGPGANVLTF.

Only a few counts were recorded for this clone. V and J are TRBV6-5 and TRBJ2-7, with 7 bases fitting TRBD1. The CDR3 sequence is 13 residues long. Trimming cost V 8 bases and J 5 bases; bases outside gene matches: 9. Germline CDR1 and CDR2: MNHEY and SVGAGI. CDR3 region: CASPSNRGNEQYF. DNA of the CDR3: TGTGCCAGCCCATCAAACAGGGGAAACGAGCAGTACTTC.

This chain links TRBV11-2 with TRBJ1-2; D remains unclear. The V and J ends lost 5 bases and 4 bases respectively, with 11 bases between them. The germline gives CDR1 SGHAT, CDR2 FQNNGV. This CDR3 comprises 13 residues. CDR3 residues: CASSGEGSYGYTF. The CDR3 DNA reads TGTGCCAGCAGCGGAGAGGGTAGCTATGGCTACACCTTC.

The CDR3 nucleotides are TGTGCCAGCAGTCAGCCTACAGGGATCGGTTCAGAGGAGACCCAGTACTTC. This encodes CASSQPTGIGSEETQYF. The chain combines TRBV6-6 with TRBJ2-5; a weak D match, TRBD1 (6 bases). V shed 5 bases and J shed 5 bases, with 24 bases lying between them. This CDR3 has 17 amino acids. The germline V gene encodes CDR1 MNHNY and CDR2 SVGAGI (reference sequence).